These T cell receptor beta chains were read from a single sample in a study of T cells expressing NK-cell markers. TCRdb reprocessed the 5' RACE reads and stores each CDR3 protein as one record, lacking DNA. This table lists 550,000 to 600,000 distinct CDR3 sequences. The sequenced sample consisted of blood T cells: a sorted CD56 or NKG2C T cell subset, CD4+ or CD8+ T cells, or bulk PBMC T cells (not recorded which). These receptors were collected from a man between 18 and 35 years old in good health. Both conserved end residues are part of each CDR3.

TRBJ2-1,TRBV11-2,CASSLASGTRARNEQFF
TRBJ2-1,TRBV12-3/TRBV12-4,CASSLSGGVNEQFF
TRBJ2-3,TRBV5-1,CASSEGVRREREFTDTQYF
TRBJ2-5,TRBV20-1,CGLGGRWGGETQYF
TRBJ2-7,TRBV7-2,CASSSIRLGEQYF
TRBJ2-7,TRBV23-1,CASSQSPSGSLTYEQYF
TRBJ2-7,TRBV24-1,CATSRGTGASYEQYF
TRBJ2-4,TRBV12-3/TRBV12-4,CASSLGQLAKNIQYF
TRBJ2-5,TRBV7-9,CASSRPSGRAEETQYF
TRBJ2-1,TRBV5-6,CASSLFVQARNEQFF
TRBJ2-1,TRBV12-3/TRBV12-4,CASSITGQGNEQFF
TRBJ2-2,TRBV27,CASRIGWRELFF
TRBJ2-3,TRBV6-2/TRBV6-3,CASSYEWREKRTDTQYF
TRBJ2-1,TRBV7-2,CASSLGPGPYNEQFF
TRBJ2-7,TRBV19,CASSMEAGSYEQYF
TRBJ2-5,TRBV11-1,CASSPGLASEGETQYF
TRBJ1-5,TRBV12-3/TRBV12-4,CASSRAGISNQPQHF
TRBJ2-1,TRBV6-4,CASSPRLAFDEQFF
TRBJ2-7,TRBV12-3/TRBV12-4,CASSSQRVSSYEQYF
TRBJ2-1,TRBV2,CASNQRARPYNEQFF